The present T cell receptor (beta chain) was sequenced within a study of OX40 agonist ivuxolimab in advanced cancers. In regard to this clone: Its antigen is not identified.

TCRdb's copy holds only in-frame clones and misses some; the assay was immunoSEQ multiplex PCR. This sample carries tens of thousands of clones, 75% to 90% of them seen once, and the ten largest clones take 0.33%. Study-level findings and limits: At doses 0.1 to 3.0 mg/kg, CD4+ and CD8+ clones expanded. Researchers did not establish what antigens the expanded peripheral T cells target. Expanded clones tended on average to be more numerous among CD8+ T cells than CD4+.

The CDR3 runs to 15 residues. The V and J ends lost 7 bases and 4 bases, in that order; junction bases with no gene match: 7. CDR1 is SNHLY and CDR2 is FYNNEI in the germline V gene. The material was CD4+ or CD8+ T cells sorted from blood, obtained in a trial of the OX40 agonist ivuxolimab. The clonotype was recovered from an adult with an advanced solid tumor such as melanoma, head and neck, liver or kidney cancer. The chain combines TRBV2 with TRBJ1-2; TRBD1 matches 12 bases. The CDR3 nucleotides read TGTGCCAGCATAACCGGGACAGGGGGCGCCTATGGCTACACCTTC. Amino acid sequence: CASITGTGGAYGYTF. Drawing the rest from reference TRBV2 and TRBJ1-2, the complete variable domain is EPEVTQTPSHQVTQMGQEVILRCVPISNHLYFYWYRQILGQKVEFLVSFYNNEISEKSEIFDDQFSVERPDGSNFTLKIRSTKLEDSAMYFCASITGTGGAYGYTFGSGTRLTVV.